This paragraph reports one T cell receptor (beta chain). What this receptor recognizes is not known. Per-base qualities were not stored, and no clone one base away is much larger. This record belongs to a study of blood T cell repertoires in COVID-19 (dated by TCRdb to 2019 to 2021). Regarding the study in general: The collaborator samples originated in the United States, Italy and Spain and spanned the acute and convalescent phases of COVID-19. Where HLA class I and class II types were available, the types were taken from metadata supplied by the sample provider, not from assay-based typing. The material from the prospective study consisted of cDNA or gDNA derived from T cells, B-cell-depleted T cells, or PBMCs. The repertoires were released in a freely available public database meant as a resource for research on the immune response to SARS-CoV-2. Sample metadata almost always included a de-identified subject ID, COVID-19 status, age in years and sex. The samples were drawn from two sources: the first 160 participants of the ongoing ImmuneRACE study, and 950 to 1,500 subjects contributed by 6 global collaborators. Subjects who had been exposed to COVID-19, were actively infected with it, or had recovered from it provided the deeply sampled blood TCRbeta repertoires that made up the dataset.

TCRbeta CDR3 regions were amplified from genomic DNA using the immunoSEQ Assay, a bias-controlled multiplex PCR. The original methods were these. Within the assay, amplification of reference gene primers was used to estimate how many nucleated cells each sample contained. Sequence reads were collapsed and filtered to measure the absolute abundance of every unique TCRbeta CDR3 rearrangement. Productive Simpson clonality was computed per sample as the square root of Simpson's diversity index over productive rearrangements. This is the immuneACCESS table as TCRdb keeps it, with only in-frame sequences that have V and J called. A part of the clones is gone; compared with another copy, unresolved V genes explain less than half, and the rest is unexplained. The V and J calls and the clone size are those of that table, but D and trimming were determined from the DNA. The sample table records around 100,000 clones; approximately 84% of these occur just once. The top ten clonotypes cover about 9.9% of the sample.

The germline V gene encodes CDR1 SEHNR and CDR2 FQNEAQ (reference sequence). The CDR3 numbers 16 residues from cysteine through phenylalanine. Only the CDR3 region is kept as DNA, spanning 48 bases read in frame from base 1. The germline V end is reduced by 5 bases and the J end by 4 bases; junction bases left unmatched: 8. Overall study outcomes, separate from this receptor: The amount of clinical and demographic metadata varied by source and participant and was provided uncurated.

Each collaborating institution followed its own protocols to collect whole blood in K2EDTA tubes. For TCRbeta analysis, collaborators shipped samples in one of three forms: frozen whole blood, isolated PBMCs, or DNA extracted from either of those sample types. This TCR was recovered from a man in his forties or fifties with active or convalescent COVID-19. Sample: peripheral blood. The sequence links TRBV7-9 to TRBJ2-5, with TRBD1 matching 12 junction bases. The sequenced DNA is TGTGCCAGCAGCCGACCGGGACAGGGGGCGAGAGAGACCCAGTACTTC. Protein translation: CASSRPGQGARETQYF.